This T cell receptor beta chain was sequenced during a study of early T cells in non-severe SARS-CoV-2 infection (dated by TCRdb to about 2021). Regarding the study in general: TCR sequencing used bulk RNA from unsorted whole blood, so alpha and beta chains could not be paired. General conclusions and limits of the study: VDJdb matching was skewed toward anti-spike CD8 responses and likely underestimated virus-specific expansions by missing private and CD4 specificities.

This clonotype was found a few times. Its antigen remains undetermined. No per-base quality is available; no much larger clone lies one base away. The CDR3 holds 15 amino acids from the cysteine to the phenylalanine. The read is trimmed to its CDR3 DNA, 45 bases read in frame from base 1. Looking up the germline V gene yields CDR1 SGHDT and CDR2 YYEEEE. The V end loses 0 bases and the J end loses 2 bases, and a stretch of 9 bases separates them. This was a case-control study nested in a cohort of healthcare workers in London, UK, who had nasopharyngeal swab PCR tests and blood samples taken every week. Healthcare workers were recruited between 23 and 31 March 2020, during the week of the UK lockdown, and were followed weekly for up to about 15 weeks. Receptors were amplified or captured by 5' RACE. Sequencing instrument: NextSeq 500. Unique molecular identifiers were attached to individual cDNA molecules in the TCR library protocol so that sequencing error and PCR bias could be corrected. Both TCR alpha and beta chains were sequenced, and tight co-correlation was observed between alpha and beta sequence abundances in each sample. The study's processing was this. Decombinator V4 was used to annotate TCR sequences for V gene, J gene and CDR3. TCRs were defined as expanded if a significant change between any two time points was detected under a Poisson model with p below 0.0001. Abundances of TCRs were expressed as counts per million after normalisation to the total number of TCRs sequenced in each sample. TRAV1-2 paired with TRAJ12, TRAJ20 or TRAJ33 defined MAIT TCRs, while TRAV10 paired with TRAJ18 defined iNKT TCRs. A search of VDJdb, accessed on 1 November 2021, was run for TCRs annotated to CMV, EBV and SARS-CoV-2, with TCRs annotated for multiple antigens excluded. TCRdb handled the public reads itself, with Q25 trimming in fastp and clone calling in MiXCR, and kept productive beta chains. Rows are combined by CDR3 protein, so each entry shows the most common genes and DNA. The V and J calls follow TCRdb's processing rather than the paper's. This sample is represented by more than 65,000 distinct CDR3 sequences; approximately 4.5% of them were singletons. Of the sample, under 4% falls within the top ten clones.

This specimen was whole blood, taken at baseline. This receptor chain uses TRBV5-6 and TRBJ1-5; the D gene lacks a confident call. This sequence originates from an adult who was a healthcare worker with PCR-confirmed SARS-CoV-2 infection or an uninfected control (not recorded which). The donor label of this sample is uncertain. The sequenced DNA: TGTGCCAGCAGCTTGGGCAGCATGGGCAATCAGCCCCAGCATTTT. Its product reads: CASSLGSMGNQPQHF.